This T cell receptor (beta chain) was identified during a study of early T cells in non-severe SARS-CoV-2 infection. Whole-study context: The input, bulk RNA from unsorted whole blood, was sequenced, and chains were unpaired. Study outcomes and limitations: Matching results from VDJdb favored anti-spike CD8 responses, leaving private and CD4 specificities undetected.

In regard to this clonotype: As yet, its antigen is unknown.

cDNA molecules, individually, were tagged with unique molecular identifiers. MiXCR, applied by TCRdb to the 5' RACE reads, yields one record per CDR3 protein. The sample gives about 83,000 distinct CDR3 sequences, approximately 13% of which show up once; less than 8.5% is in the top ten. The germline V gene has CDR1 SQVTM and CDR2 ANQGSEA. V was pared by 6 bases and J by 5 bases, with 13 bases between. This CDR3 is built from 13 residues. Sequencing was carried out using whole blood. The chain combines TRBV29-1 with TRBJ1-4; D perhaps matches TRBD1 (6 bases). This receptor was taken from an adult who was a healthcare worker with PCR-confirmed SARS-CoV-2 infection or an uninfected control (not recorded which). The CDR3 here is CSVETGSNEKLFF. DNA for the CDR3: TGCAGCGTGGAGACAGGCTCCAATGAAAAACTGTTTTTT.